This T cell receptor beta chain was recorded in a study of T cells and copy number aberrations in small-cell lung cancer (dated by TCRdb to the early 2020s). Concerning the study at large: TCR repertoire sequencing was paired with whole-exome sequencing of the same tumor regions to relate T cell metrics to mutations and copy number aberrations. Tumor TCR data existed for over 16 patients, and around 15 patients had TCR data from both tumor tissue and normal tissue.

In regard to this clone: The target of this receptor is not known. Per-nucleotide qualities are absent, and no much larger clonotype sits a single base away.

TCR-beta CDR3 regions were amplified from genomic DNA with the immunoSEQ hsTCRB Kit using multiplexed V- and J-gene primers. Unique DNA barcodes were added in a second PCR, and the samples were pooled together with a negative control and a positive control. An Illumina MiSeq running a 150-cycle paired-end protocol was used to sequence the pooled TCR-beta libraries. In the original analysis: Raw sequencing data were processed by Adaptive Biotechnologies into a report with normalized, annotated TCR-beta repertoires. To compute T-cell density, TCR-beta templates were normalized to usable DNA, with usable DNA estimated through amplification of housekeeping genes. Richness was defined as the count of unique rearrangements, and clonality was defined as 1 minus Pielou's evenness. Imported from immuneACCESS, the table was reduced by TCRdb to in-frame sequences with V and J called. These copies leave out some clones; in studies compared against another copy, an unresolved V gene accounts for under half, and the cause of the remainder is not known. V and J calls plus clone size are reproduced from that table; the DNA served to infer D and trimming. In this sample the table shows about 6,800 clones, roughly 76% of which occur a single time. Of the sample, about 9.4% falls within the top ten clones.

What the research found in general, with its limitations: Compared with adjacent lung tissue, tumors showed lower T-cell density, richness and clonality, although the density difference was not significant. A small sample size, resulting from surgical resection being uncommon in small-cell lung cancer, limited the study, and the findings need validation. All specimens were formalin-fixed paraffin-embedded tissue, which is known to introduce sequencing artifacts.

Patients with limited-stage small-cell lung cancer who underwent surgical resection in Hangzhou, China, between about 2007 and 2021 were included as donors. Every donor underwent upfront surgery with no preoperative chemotherapy or radiotherapy, and no donor received immunotherapy either before or after surgery. Each of the approximately 19 patients in the sequenced cohort was a smoker or a heavy second-hand smoker. Adjacent normal lung was collected at least 2 cm from the tumor margin and was morphologically confirmed by two pathologists to be free of malignant cells. The study used multi-region TCR-beta sequencing of resected limited-stage small-cell lung cancers together with tumor-adjacent lung tissue to characterize T cell repertoire heterogeneity. The AllPrep DNA/RNA FFPE Kit (Qiagen) was used to extract genomic DNA from FFPE tissue. For this chain, trimming is 3 bases at the V end and 5 bases at the J end, and the number of junction bases without a gene match is 2. The CDR3 numbers 13 residues from cysteine through phenylalanine. Only CDR3 DNA remains: 39 bases, in frame from the first base. CDR1 and CDR2 are drawn from the germline V gene (reference sequence): LNHNV, YYDKDF.

The receptor comes from a woman between 65 and 79 years old with small cell lung cancer. Some clones in this sample may be carry-over from other donors' samples. Material for sequencing was normal tissue next to the tumor. The sequence links TRBV15 to TRBJ2-7; 9 junctional bases match TRBD1. The DNA is TGTGCCACCAGCAGGGACAGGGGTCACGAGCAGTACTTC. Its protein reads: CATSRDRGHEQYF.